The following is a T cell receptor beta chain sequence with its context. In this sample, this clone turned up a few times. Its antigen remains undetermined. Per-base qualities were not stored, and no clone one base away is much larger. CDR1 is given as SNHLY and CDR2 as FYNNEI, both from the germline V gene. The CDR3 runs 16 amino acids, cysteine and phenylalanine included. The DNA shown is the 48-base CDR3, in frame from base 1. V has 6 bases trimmed and J has 3 bases trimmed; junction bases matching no gene number 7. This specimen belongs to a study of blood T cell repertoires in COVID-19 (dated by TCRdb to the early 2020s). Looking at the study overall: Samples from collaborators originated in the United States, Italy and Spain and spanned both the acute and convalescent phases of COVID-19. The repertoires were made available in a free public database intended to serve as a resource for research on the immune response to SARS-CoV-2. Deeply sampled blood TCRbeta repertoires from subjects exposed to, actively infected with, or recovered from COVID-19 were included in the dataset. Where available, HLA class I and class II types were taken from metadata supplied by the sample provider and were not determined by assay-based typing. The material from the prospective study consisted of cDNA or gDNA derived from T cells, B-cell-depleted T cells, or PBMCs. Sample metadata almost always included a de-identified subject ID, COVID-19 status, age in years and sex. The samples were drawn from the first 160 participants of the ongoing ImmuneRACE study and from 950 to 1,500 subjects provided by 6 global collaborators. General conclusions and limits of the study: Clinical and demographic metadata were provided uncurated, with the amount varying by source and participant.

The immunoSEQ Assay, a bias-controlled multiplex PCR, was used to amplify TCRbeta CDR3 regions from genomic DNA. Concerning the study's data processing: The number of nucleated cells in each sample was estimated by amplification of reference gene primers within the assay. To quantify the absolute abundance of each unique TCRbeta CDR3 rearrangement, sequence reads were collapsed and filtered. For each sample, productive Simpson clonality was calculated as the square root of Simpson's diversity index across productive rearrangements. TCRdb took over this immuneACCESS table, retaining in-frame rearrangements with V and J assigned. Such tables are incomplete; in checked studies, under half of the missing clones stem from an unresolved V gene, and the remainder is unexplained. That table furnishes V, J and clone size, whereas the DNA furnished D and trimming. This sample gives a few hundred thousand clones in total; around 90% of them show up just once. The ten largest make up under 3% of the sample.

Collaborating institutions collected whole blood in K2EDTA tubes following their own protocols. For TCRbeta analysis, collaborators shipped samples as frozen whole blood, isolated PBMCs, or DNA extracted from either of those sample types. This chain joins TRBV2 to TRBJ2-3; a stretch of 12 junction bases matches TRBD2. This sequence was found in a human donor in a cohort sampled during active COVID-19. The specimen was peripheral blood. The CDR3 here reads CASSDGLAGRTDTQYF. The bases are TGTGCCAGCAGCGATGGACTAGCGGGGCGGACAGATACGCAGTATTTT.